This entry is about one T cell receptor beta chain. The data are from a study of blood T cell repertoires in COVID-19. For the study at large: Researchers got acute and convalescent COVID-19 samples from the United States, Italy and Spain. Nucleic acid was either cDNA or gDNA, and it came from T cells, B-cell-depleted T cells, or PBMCs.

Trimming removed 6 bases at V and 4 bases at J, with 12 bases between. The germline CDR1 and CDR2 sequences are SQVTM and ANQGSEA. This CDR3 region has 12 residues. In the authors' methods: How many nucleated cells were present was estimated from reference gene primer amplification. The method was immunoSEQ multiplex PCR; TCRdb's version includes in-frame clones alone and lacks a portion of them. That table furnishes V, J and clone size, whereas the DNA furnished D and trimming. The top ten clones hold 0.5% to 0.6% of a sample with 150,000 to 180,000 clones, about 90% of them seen once. The TCR was taken from a man aged 50 to 60 with acute or convalescent COVID-19. The chain recombines TRBV29-1 with TRBJ2-5; D ambiguous. Sequenced sample: peripheral blood. CDR3 nucleotides: TGCAGCGTACGGGTGGAAGCAGAGACCCAGTACTTC. It yields the protein CSVRVEAETQYF.